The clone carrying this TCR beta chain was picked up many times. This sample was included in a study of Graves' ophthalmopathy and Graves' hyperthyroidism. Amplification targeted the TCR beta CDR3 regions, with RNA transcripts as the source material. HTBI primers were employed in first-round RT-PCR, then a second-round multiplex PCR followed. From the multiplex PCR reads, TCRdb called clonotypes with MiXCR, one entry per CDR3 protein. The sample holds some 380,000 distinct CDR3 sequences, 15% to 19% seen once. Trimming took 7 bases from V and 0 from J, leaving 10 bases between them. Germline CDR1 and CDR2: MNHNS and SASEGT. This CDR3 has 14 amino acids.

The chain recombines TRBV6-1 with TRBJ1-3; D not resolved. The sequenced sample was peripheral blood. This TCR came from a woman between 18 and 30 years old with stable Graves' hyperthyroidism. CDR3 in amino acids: CASTSGYSGNTIYF. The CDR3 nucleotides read TGTGCCAGCACCTCAGGATACTCTGGAAACACCATATATTTT.